The entry that follows covers one TCR beta chain sequence. Its antigen is unknown. At the DNA level, this CDR3 is encoded by other sequences in the same sample as well. These data originate in a study of cytomegalovirus exposure and HLA in healthy donors. About the research overall: An earlier analysis found 117 million unique TCR beta sequences from approximately 170 million T cells. Around 80 million unique TCR sequences came from HLA-typed donors in an early release.

Study-wide findings and caveats: Further analysis was carried out later, and it showed several of the most significant clusters appearing linked to common viral pathogens.

The V end lost 4 bases, the J end lost 5 bases, and 14 bases lay between the germline ends. The germline CDR1 and CDR2 sequences are SGHNT and YYREEE (reference sequence). This CDR3 contains 14 residues. 60 Vbeta and 13 Jbeta primers were used in PCR. The table came from immunoSEQ multiplex PCR; TCRdb's copy has only in-frame clones and leaves some out. The sample holds approximately 89,000 clones, around 85% seen once. The TCR sequence derives from a man aged 40-49 years in good health and CMV-seropositive. The chain is built from TRBV5-4 and TRBJ2-3, with a possible D match to TRBD2 (7 bases). The sample consisted of PBMCs. CDR3 in DNA: TGTGCCAGCAGCCCGGGGGGCAGGGAAGATACGCAGTATTTT. It translates to CASSPGGREDTQYF.